This T cell receptor beta chain appears in the sequencing data of a study of blood T cell repertoires in COVID-19 (dated by TCRdb to 2018 to 2021). Regarding the complete study: Samples from collaborators originated in the United States, Italy and Spain and spanned both the acute and convalescent phases of COVID-19. Sample metadata almost always included a de-identified subject ID, COVID-19 status, age in years and sex. The material from the prospective study consisted of cDNA or gDNA derived from T cells, B-cell-depleted T cells, or PBMCs. Deeply sampled blood TCRbeta repertoires from subjects exposed to, actively infected with, or recovered from COVID-19 were included in the dataset. The samples were drawn from two sources: the first 160 participants of the ongoing ImmuneRACE study, and over 1,000 subjects contributed by 6 global collaborators. Where HLA class I and class II types were available, the types were taken from metadata supplied by the sample provider, not from assay-based typing. The repertoires were made available in a free public database intended to serve as a resource for research on the immune response to SARS-CoV-2.

Points the paper makes about the study in general: Clinical and demographic metadata were provided uncurated, with the amount varying by source and participant.

This clone showed up just once. The target of this receptor is not known. Per-base quality was not reported, and no clone a single base away is much larger than it. Per the germline V gene, SGHTA is the CDR1 and FQGTGA is the CDR2. V loses 8 bases, J loses 4 bases, and the germline ends lie 17 bases apart. CDR3 length: 14 amino acids, cysteine to phenylalanine. Just CDR3 DNA is preserved here, 42 bases in frame from base 1. Participants in the prospective study were aged roughly 18 to 100 years, lived in under 30 United States geographic areas, and enrolled through a virtual design. In the prospective study, participants were assigned to cohorts based on the clinical history participants reported in a screening survey and a study questionnaire. In the prospective study, mobile phlebotomists collected whole blood, serum and a nasopharyngeal or oropharyngeal swab from each participant. Participants in the prospective study had the option to provide additional blood draws and questionnaires over a 2-month period. Blood samples from the prospective study were shipped frozen or at room temperature prior to DNA extraction.

TCRbeta CDR3 regions were amplified from genomic DNA using the immunoSEQ Assay, a bias-controlled multiplex PCR. Per the source publication's procedure: The number of nucleated cells in each sample was estimated by amplification of reference gene primers within the assay. To quantify the absolute abundance of each unique TCRbeta CDR3 rearrangement, sequence reads were collapsed and filtered. For each sample, productive Simpson clonality was calculated by taking the square root of Simpson's diversity index across productive rearrangements. The table was pulled from immuneACCESS by TCRdb, which kept in-frame rearrangements only. Such tables lose some clones; where checked, under half of the loss comes from unresolved V genes, and the rest has no known cause. That table furnishes V, J and clone size, whereas the DNA furnished D and trimming. Here the sample has 400,000 to 550,000 clones; about 85% occur a single time. The ten largest clones take up nearly 2% of the sample.

Sequenced: PBMCs or T cells enriched from blood (not recorded which). This receptor was identified in a woman aged 18-35 years with acute COVID-19. The chain joins TRBV7-3 to TRBJ1-1; too little of a D gene remains to name it. The CDR3: CASAANLGSTEAFF. The bases read TGTGCCAGCGCCGCTAATTTGGGCAGCACTGAAGCTTTCTTT.